One sample yielded the 9 T cell receptor beta chains listed below, sequenced in a study of shared clonotypes between healthy human individuals. Repertoires were generated with immunoSEQ multiplex PCR, while TCRdb's copy carries only in-frame clones and drops some. The sample comprises about 580,000 clones, more than 95% of which are singletons, and 0.3% to 0.35% rests with the top ten. Cells designated naive CD8 were CD45RO-negative and were positively selected for CCR7, with terminally differentiated effector memory CD45RA+ cells excluded. Sequenced: naive CD8+ T cells sorted from blood. These receptors were obtained from a man aged 25-45 years in good health.

V and J are TRBV7-9 and TRBJ2-2; 9 bases align to TRBD2. V was clipped by 5 bases and J by 6 bases; unmatched bases: 7. In germline, CDR1 is SEHNR, CDR2 FQNEAQ (reference sequence). The CDR3 runs to 15 residues. The CDR3 sequence is CASSPVAGEAGELFF. As DNA, the CDR3 is TGTGCCAGCAGCCCCGTAGCGGGAGAAGCCGGGGAGCTGTTTTTT.

This clone has only one observation. The chain is built from TRBV28 and TRBJ2-2, with D possibly TRBD2 on 5 matching bases. Germline CDR1 MDHEN, CDR2 SYDVKM. The V end lost 11 bases, the J end lost 6 bases, and 25 bases lay between the germline ends. This CDR3 is 16 amino acids long. The CDR3 region has the DNA TGTGCCTGTATGCCGGGCTCCCGAGGGTCCGCCGGGGAGCTGTTTTTT. Its protein is CACMPGSRGSAGELFF.

The gene calls are TRBV4-1 and TRBJ2-1, with 8 nucleotides matching TRBD2. The CDR3 has 15 residues. In germline, CDR1 is MGHRA, CDR2 YSYEKL. Germline trimming cut 3 bases from V and 4 bases from J; bases unmatched to any gene: 5. The CDR3 spells CASSQPTSGYNEQFF. The CDR3 bases are TGCGCCAGCAGCCAGCCCACTAGCGGTTACAATGAGCAGTTCTTC.

The chain couples TRBV7-9 to TRBJ2-5, with 10 bases fitting TRBD1. Germline V CDR1 and CDR2: SEHNR, FQNEAQ (reference sequence). V was clipped by 4 bases and J by 3 bases; unmatched bases: 2. The CDR3 covers 14 residues. This CDR3 is CASSWTGGEETQYF. As DNA, the CDR3 is TGTGCCAGCAGCTGGACAGGGGGGGAAGAGACCCAGTACTTC.

This clone was observed a single time. V gene TRBV7-9 combines with J gene TRBJ2-7; D ambiguous. The germline V gene encodes CDR1 SEHNR and CDR2 FQNEAQ (reference sequence). This CDR3 spans 17 amino acids. Trimming cost V 5 bases and J 2 bases, with 22 bases left between them. This chain's CDR3 is CASSGSSSSSIPYEQYF. The CDR3 DNA sequence: TGTGCCAGCAGCGGCTCCTCCAGCTCCAGTATCCCCTACGAGCAGTACTTC.

Remarks on this clone: Other DNA sequences within the sample encode an identical CDR3. The chain employs TRBV5-6 and TRBJ2-7, with a tentative D call TRBD2 (5 bases). CDR3 size: 13 residues. Germline CDR1 SGHDT, CDR2 YYEEEE. V lost 0 bases and J 3 bases, leaving 7 bases between the germline ends. CDR3 loop: CASSLVGDYEQYF. The CDR3 DNA reads TGTGCCAGCAGCTTGGTCGGGGACTACGAGCAGTACTTC. Looking up the rest from reference TRBV5-6 and TRBJ2-7 gives the full variable domain: DAGVTQSPTHLIKTRGQQVTLRCSPKSGHDTVSWYQQALGQGPQFIFQYYEEEERQRGNFPDRFSGHQFPNYSSELNVNALLLGDSALYLCASSLVGDYEQYFGPGTRLTVT.

This chain links TRBV7-9 with TRBJ1-1; TRBD1 aligns across 8 bases. CDR1 is SEHNR, CDR2 FQNEAQ, per germline (reference sequence). The V segment lost 0 bases and the J segment 0 bases; nucleotides outside the gene matches: 6. The CDR3 contains 17 residues. CDR3 coding DNA: TGTGCCAGCAGCTTAGCTGCCGGGACAGGTTTGAACACTGAAGCTTTCTTT. It codes for CASSLAAGTGLNTEAFF.

The V gene is TRBV28, the J gene TRBJ2-1; no reliable D call. CDR3 size: 12 residues. V lost 2 bases and J lost 9, with 8 bases in between. Per germline, CDR1 MDHEN and CDR2 SYDVKM. In nucleotides, the CDR3 is TGTGCCAGCAGTTTAATTTGGGGTGAGCAGTTCTTC. It is translated as CASSLIWGEQFF. The full variable domain, rest sourced from reference TRBV28 and TRBJ2-1, is DVKVTQSSRYLVKRTGEKVFLECVQDMDHENMFWYRQDPGLGLRLIYFSYDVKMKEKGDIPEGYSVSREKKERFSLILESASTNQTSMYLCASSLIWGEQFFGPGTRLTVL.

This sequence joins TRBV4-1 and TRBJ2-5; 11 positions agree with TRBD1. V lost 0 bases and J lost 0; bases outside the gene matches: 3. This CDR3 has 17 residues. Germline CDR1 and CDR2: MGHRA and YSYEKL. CDR3 DNA: TGCGCCAGCAGCCAAGATAGGACAGGGGGCTACCAAGAGACCCAGTACTTC. Residues: CASSQDRTGGYQETQYF.